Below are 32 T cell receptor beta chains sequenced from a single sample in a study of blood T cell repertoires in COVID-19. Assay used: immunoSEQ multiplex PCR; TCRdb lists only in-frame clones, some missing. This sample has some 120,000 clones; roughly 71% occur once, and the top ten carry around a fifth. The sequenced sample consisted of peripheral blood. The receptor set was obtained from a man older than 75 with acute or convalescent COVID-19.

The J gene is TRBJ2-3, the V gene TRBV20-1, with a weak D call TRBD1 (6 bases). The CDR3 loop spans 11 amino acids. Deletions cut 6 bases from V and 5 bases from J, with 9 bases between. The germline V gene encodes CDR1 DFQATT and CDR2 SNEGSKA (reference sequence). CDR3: CSAVQGDTQYF. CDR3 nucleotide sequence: TGCAGTGCAGTACAGGGAGATACGCAGTATTTT.

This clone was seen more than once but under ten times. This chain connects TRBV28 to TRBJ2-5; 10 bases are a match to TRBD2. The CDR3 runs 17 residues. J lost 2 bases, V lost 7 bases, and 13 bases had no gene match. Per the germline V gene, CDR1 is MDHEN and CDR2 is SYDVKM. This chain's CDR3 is CASTEASGGQGQETQYF. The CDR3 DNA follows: TGTGCCAGCACGGAGGCTAGCGGGGGCCAAGGGCAAGAGACCCAGTACTTC.

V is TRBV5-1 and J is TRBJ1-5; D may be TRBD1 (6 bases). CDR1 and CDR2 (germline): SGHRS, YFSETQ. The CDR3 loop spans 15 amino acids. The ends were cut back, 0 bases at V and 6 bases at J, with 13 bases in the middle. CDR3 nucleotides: TGCGCCAGCAGCTTGGAGGGGGGAGGGGGTCAGCCCCAGCATTTT. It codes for CASSLEGGGGQPQHF. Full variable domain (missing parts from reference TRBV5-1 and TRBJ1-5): KAGVTQTPRYLIKTRGQQVTLSCSPISGHRSVSWYQQTPGQGLQFLFEYFSETQRNKGNFPGRFSGRQFSNSRSEMNVSTLELGDSALYLCASSLEGGGGQPQHFGDGTRLSIL.

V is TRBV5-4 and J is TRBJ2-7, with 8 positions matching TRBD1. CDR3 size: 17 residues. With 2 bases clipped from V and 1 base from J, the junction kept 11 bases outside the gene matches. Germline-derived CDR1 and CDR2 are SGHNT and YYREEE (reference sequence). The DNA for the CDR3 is TGTGCCAGCAGCTTCTTCCAGGGGGCACAGGGTTCCTACGAGCAGTACTTC. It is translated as CASSFFQGAQGSYEQYF.

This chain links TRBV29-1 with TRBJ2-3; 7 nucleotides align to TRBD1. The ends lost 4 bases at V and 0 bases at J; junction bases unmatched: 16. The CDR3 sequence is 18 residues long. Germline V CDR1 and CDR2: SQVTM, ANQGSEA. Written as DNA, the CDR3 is TGCAGCGTTGGACAAGGGACAGTACCCTTCACTAGCACAGATACGCAGTATTTT. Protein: CSVGQGTVPFTSTDTQYF.

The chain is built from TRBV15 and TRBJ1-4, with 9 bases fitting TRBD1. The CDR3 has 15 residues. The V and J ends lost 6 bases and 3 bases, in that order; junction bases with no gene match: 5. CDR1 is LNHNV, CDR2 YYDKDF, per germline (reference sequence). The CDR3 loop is CATSINRGPNEKLFF. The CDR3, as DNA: TGTGCCACCAGTATAAACAGGGGGCCTAATGAAAAACTGTTTTTT.

CDR3 DNA: TGTGCCAGCACCAGACCGGGATACCAAGAGACCCAGTACTTC. It codes for CASTRPGYQETQYF. This sequence joins TRBV7-2 and TRBJ2-5, with D perhaps matching TRBD2 (5 bases). V was shortened by 7 bases and J by 0 bases, with 12 bases between the two germline ends. Germline assignment: CDR1 SGHTA and CDR2 FQGNSA. The CDR3 is made up of 14 amino acids.

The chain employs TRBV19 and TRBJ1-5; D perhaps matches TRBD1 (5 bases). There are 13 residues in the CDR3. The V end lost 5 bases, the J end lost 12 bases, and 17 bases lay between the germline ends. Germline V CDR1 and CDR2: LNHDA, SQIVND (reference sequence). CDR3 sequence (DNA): TGTGCCAGTAGTGGGACTTACGACAGTTACCAGCATTTT. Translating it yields CASSGTYDSYQHF.

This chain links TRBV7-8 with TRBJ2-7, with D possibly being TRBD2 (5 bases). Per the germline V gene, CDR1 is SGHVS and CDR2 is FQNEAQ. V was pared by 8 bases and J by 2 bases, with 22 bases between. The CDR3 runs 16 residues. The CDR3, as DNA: TGTGCCAGCCGGCTGACGAGGGCCGGGGTCCCCTACGAGCAGTACTTC. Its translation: CASRLTRAGVPYEQYF.

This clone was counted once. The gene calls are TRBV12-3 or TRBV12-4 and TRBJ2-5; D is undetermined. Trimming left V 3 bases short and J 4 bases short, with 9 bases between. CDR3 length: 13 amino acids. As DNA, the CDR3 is TGTGCCAGCAGTTTTTCCAGGTCAGAGACCCAGTACTTC. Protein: CASSFSRSETQYF.

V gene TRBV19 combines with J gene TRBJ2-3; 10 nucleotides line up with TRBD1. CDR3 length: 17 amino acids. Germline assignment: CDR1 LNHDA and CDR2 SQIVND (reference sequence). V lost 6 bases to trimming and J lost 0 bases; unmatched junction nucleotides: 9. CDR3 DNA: TGTGCCAGTAGCCTCGACAGGGGGCGAGGTAGCACAGATACGCAGTATTTT. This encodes CASSLDRGRGSTDTQYF.

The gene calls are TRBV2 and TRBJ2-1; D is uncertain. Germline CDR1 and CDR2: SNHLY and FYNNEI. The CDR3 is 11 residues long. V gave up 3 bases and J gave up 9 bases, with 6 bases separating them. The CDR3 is CASSEVREQFF. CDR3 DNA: TGTGCCAGCAGTGAGGTGCGTGAGCAGTTCTTC.

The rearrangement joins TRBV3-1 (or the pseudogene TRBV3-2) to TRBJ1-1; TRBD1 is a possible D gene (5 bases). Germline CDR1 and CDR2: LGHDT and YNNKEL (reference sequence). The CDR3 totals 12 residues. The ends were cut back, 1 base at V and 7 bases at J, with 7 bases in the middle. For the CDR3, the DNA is TGTGCCAGCAGCCAAGGGCAGGGTGAAGCTTTCTTT. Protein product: CASSQGQGEAFF.

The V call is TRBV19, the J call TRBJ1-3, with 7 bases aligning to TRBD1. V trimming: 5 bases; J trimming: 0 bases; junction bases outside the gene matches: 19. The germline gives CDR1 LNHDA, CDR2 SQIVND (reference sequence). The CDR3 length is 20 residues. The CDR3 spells CASSPETGQRYPSSGNTIYF. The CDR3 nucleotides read TGTGCCAGTAGTCCCGAGACGGGACAGCGTTATCCAAGCTCTGGAAACACCATATATTTT.

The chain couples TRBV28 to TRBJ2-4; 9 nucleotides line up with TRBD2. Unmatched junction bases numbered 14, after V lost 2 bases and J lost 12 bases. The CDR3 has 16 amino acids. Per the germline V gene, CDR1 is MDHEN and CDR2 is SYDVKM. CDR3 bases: TGTGCCAGCAGTTTAAGCCTAGCGGGGACGATCGGTAGTCAGTACTTC. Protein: CASSLSLAGTIGSQYF.

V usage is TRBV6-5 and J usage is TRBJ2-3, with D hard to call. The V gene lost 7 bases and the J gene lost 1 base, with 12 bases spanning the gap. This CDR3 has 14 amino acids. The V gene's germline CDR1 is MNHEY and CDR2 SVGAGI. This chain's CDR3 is CASKNSHGTDTQYF. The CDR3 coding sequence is TGTGCCAGCAAAAACAGCCATGGCACAGATACGCAGTATTTT.

DNA for the CDR3: TGTGCCAGCAGACTGACAGGGGGCAAGACTGAAGCTTTCTTT. This gives the protein CASRLTGGKTEAFF. The chain joins TRBV6-5 to TRBJ1-1, with 10 bases that match TRBD1. CDR3 length: 14 amino acids. Germline loops: CDR1 MNHEY, CDR2 SVGAGI. The V gene end was trimmed by 6 bases and the J gene end by 5 bases; junction bases not matched to a gene: 6.

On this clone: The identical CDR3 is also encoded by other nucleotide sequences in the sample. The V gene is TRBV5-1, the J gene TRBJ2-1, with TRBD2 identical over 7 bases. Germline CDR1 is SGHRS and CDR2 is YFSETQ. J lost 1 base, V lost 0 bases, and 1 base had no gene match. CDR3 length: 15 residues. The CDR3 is CASSLGGLSYNEQFF. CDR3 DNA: TGCGCCAGCAGCTTGGGGGGACTATCCTACAATGAGCAGTTCTTC. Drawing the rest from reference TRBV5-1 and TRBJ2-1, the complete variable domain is KAGVTQTPRYLIKTRGQQVTLSCSPISGHRSVSWYQQTPGQGLQFLFEYFSETQRNKGNFPGRFSGRQFSNSRSEMNVSTLELGDSALYLCASSLGGLSYNEQFFGPGTRLTVL.

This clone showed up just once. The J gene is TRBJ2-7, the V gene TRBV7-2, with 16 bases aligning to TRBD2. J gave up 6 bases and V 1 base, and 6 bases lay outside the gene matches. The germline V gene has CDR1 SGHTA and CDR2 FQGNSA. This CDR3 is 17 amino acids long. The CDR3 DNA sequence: TGTGCCAGCAGCTTAGTTGGGACTAGCGGGGGGGCCTTCGAGCAGTACTTC. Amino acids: CASSLVGTSGGAFEQYF. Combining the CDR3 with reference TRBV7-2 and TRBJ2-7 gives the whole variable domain GAGVSQSPSNKVTEKGKDVELRCDPISGHTALYWYRQSLGQGLEFLIYFQGNSAPDKSGLPSDRFSAERTGGSVSTLTIQRTQQEDSAVYLCASSLVGTSGGAFEQYFGPGTRLTVT.

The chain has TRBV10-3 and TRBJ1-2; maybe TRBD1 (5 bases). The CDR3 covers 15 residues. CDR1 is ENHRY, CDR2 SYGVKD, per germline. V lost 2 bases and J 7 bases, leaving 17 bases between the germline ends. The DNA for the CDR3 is TGTGCCATCAGTGAGAGGAGGGACCCTTCGAGTGGCTACACCTTC. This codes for CAISERRDPSSGYTF.

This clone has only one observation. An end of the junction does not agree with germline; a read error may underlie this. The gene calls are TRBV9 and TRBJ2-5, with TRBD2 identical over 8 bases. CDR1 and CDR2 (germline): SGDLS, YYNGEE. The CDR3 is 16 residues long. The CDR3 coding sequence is TGCGCCCGCCGCGGGGCCCTCGCGGGGGGACAAGAGACCCAGTACTTC. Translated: CARRGALAGGQETQYF.

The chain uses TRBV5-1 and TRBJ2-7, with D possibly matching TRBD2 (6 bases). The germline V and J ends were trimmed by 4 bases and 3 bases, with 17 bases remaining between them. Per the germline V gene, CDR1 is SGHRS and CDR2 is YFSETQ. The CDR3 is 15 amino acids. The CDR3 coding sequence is TGCGCCAGCAGCCCCAAAAGGGACTTCAACTACGAGCAGTACTTC. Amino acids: CASSPKRDFNYEQYF. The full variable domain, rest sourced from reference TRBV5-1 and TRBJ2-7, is KAGVTQTPRYLIKTRGQQVTLSCSPISGHRSVSWYQQTPGQGLQFLFEYFSETQRNKGNFPGRFSGRQFSNSRSEMNVSTLELGDSALYLCASSPKRDFNYEQYFGPGTRLTVT.

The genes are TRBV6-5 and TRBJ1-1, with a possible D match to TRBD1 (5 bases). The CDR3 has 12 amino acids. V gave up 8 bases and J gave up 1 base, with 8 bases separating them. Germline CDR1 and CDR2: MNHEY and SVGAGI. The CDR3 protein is CASQRGNTEAFF. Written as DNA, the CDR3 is TGTGCCAGCCAAAGGGGGAACACTGAAGCTTTCTTT.

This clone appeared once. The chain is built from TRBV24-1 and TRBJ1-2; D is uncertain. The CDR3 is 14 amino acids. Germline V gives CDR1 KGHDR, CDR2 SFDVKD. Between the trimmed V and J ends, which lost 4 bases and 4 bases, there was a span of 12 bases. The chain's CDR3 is CATSEMDFSYGYTF. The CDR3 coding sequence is TGTGCCACCAGTGAAATGGACTTTAGCTATGGCTACACCTTC.

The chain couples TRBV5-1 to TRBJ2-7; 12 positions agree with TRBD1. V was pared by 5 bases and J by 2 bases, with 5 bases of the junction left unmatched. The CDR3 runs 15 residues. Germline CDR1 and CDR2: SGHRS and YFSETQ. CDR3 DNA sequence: TGCGCCAGCAGGTGGGGACAGGGGGCAGCCTACGAGCAGTACTTC. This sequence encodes CASRWGQGAAYEQYF.

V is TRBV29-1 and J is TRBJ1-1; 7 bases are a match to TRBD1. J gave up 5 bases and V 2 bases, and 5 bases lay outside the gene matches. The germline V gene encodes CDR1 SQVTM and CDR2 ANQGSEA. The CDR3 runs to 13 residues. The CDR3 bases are TGCAGCGTTGAAAAAGGGGGCGGGACTGAAGCTTTCTTT. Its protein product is CSVEKGGGTEAFF. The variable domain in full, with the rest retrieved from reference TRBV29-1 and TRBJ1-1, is SAVISQKPSRDICQRGTSLTIQCQVDSQVTMMFWYRQQPGQSLTLIATANQGSEATYESGFVIDKFPISRPNLTFSTLTVSNMSPEDSSIYLCSVEKGGGTEAFFGQGTRLTVV.

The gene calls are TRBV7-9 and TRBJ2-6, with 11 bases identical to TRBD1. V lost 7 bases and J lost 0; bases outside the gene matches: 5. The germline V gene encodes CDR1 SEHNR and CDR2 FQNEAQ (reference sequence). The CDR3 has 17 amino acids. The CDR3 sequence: CASTRGTGGSGANVLTF. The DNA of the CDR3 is TGTGCCAGCACCCGAGGGACAGGGGGCTCTGGGGCCAACGTCCTGACTTTC.

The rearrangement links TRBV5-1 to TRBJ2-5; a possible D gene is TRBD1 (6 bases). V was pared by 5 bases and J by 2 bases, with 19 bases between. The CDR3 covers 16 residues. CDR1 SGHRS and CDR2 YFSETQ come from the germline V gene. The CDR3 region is CASSSNPHRDQETQYF. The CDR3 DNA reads TGCGCCAGCAGTTCTAATCCGCACAGGGATCAAGAGACCCAGTACTTC.

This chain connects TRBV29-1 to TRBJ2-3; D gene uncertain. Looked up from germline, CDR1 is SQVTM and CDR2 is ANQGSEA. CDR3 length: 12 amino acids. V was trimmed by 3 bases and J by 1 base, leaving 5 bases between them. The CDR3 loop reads CSVDVGTDTQYF. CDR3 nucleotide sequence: TGCAGCGTTGATGTAGGCACAGATACGCAGTATTTT.

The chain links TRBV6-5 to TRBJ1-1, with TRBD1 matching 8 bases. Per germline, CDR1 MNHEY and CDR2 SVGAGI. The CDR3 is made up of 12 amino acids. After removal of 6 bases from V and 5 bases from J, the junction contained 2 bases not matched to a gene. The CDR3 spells CASRTGVTEAFF. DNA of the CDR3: TGTGCCAGCAGGACAGGGGTTACTGAAGCTTTCTTT.

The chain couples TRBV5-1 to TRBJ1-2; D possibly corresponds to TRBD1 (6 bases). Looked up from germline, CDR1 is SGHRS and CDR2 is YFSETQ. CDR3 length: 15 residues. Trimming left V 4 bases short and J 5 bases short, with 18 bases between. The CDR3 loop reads CASSLTAQGGYGYTF. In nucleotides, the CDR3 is TGCGCCAGCAGCCTCACGGCACAGGGCGGGTATGGCTACACCTTC.

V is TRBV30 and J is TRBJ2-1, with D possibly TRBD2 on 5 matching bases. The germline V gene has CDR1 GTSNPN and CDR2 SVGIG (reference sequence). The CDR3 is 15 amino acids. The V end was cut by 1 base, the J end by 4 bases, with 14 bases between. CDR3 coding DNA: TGTGCCTGGAGTGAAAGAGGCAGGACTTACAATGAGCAGTTCTTC. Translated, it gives CAWSERGRTYNEQFF.